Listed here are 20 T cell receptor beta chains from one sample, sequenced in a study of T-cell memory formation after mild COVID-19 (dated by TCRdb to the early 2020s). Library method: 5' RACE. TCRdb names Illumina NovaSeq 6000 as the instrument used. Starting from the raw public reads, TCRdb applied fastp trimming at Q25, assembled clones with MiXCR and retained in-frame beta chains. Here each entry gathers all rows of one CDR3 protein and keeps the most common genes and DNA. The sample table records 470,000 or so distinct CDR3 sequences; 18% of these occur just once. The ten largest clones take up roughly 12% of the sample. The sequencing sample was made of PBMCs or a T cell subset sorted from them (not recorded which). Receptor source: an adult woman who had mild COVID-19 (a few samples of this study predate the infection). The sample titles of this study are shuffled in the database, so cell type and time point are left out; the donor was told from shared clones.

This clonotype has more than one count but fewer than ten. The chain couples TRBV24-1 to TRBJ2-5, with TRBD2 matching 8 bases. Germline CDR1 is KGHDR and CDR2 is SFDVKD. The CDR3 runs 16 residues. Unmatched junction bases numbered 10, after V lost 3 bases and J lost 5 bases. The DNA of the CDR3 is TGTGCCACCAGTGATCCCCTACGAGCGGGAGTTGAGACCCAGTACTTC. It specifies CATSDPLRAGVETQYF.

The CDR3 nucleotides are TGTGCCAGCAGCGTAGAGGGGACAGGGGACTATGGCTACACCTTC. As protein: CASSVEGTGDYGYTF. The J gene is TRBJ1-2, the V gene TRBV9; 10 bases agree with TRBD1. Germline loops: CDR1 SGDLS, CDR2 YYNGEE. The CDR3 consists of 15 residues. V trimming: 0 bases; J trimming: 3 bases; junction bases outside the gene matches: 2.

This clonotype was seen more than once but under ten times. The DNA for the CDR3 is TGTGCCAGCAGCCAAGATAGAGGACAGGGGCATCAGCCCCAGCATTTT. Translating it yields CASSQDRGQGHQPQHF. V usage is TRBV4-2 and J usage is TRBJ1-5; 9 nucleotides line up with TRBD1. Trimming took 0 bases from V and 5 from J; bases not matched to a gene: 5. The CDR3 contains 16 residues. Germline V lookup: CDR1 LGHNA, CDR2 YNFKEQ.

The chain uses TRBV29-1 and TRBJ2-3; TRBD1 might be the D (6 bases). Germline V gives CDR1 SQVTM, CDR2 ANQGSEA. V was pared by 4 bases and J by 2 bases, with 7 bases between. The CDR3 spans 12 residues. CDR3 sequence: CSVGGHTDTQYF. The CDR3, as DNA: TGCAGCGTTGGGGGACACACAGATACGCAGTATTTT.

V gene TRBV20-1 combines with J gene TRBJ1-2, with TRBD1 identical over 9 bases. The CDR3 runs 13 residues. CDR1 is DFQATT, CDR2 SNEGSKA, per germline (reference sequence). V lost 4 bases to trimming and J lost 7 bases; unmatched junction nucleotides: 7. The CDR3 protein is CSATGQGNGGYTF. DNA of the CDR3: TGCAGTGCTACCGGACAGGGGAATGGTGGCTACACCTTC.

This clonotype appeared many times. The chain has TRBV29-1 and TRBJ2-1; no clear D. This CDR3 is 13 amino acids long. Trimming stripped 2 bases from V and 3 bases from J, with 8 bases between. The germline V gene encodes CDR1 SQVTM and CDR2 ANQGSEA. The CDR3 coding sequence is TGCAGCGTTGAATCCCCTATCTACAATGAGCAGTTCTTC. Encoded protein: CSVESPIYNEQFF.

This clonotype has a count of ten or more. Here the CDR3 DNA reads TGTGCCAGCAGCCTCGGGGGGACTAGCACAGATACGCAGTATTTT. Amino acid sequence: CASSLGGTSTDTQYF. The chain joins TRBV7-9 to TRBJ2-3, with TRBD2 identical over 7 bases. Germline CDR1 is SEHNR and CDR2 is FQNEAQ (reference sequence). Germline trimming cut 5 bases from V and 0 bases from J; bases unmatched to any gene: 5. The CDR3 spans 15 residues. Full variable domain (outside the CDR3, taken from reference TRBV7-9 and TRBJ2-3): DTGVSQNPRHKITKRGQNVTFRCDPISEHNRLYWYRQTLGQGPEFLTYFQNEAQLEKSRLLSDRFSAERPKGSFSTLEIQRTEQGDSAMYLCASSLGGTSTDTQYFGPGTRLTVL.

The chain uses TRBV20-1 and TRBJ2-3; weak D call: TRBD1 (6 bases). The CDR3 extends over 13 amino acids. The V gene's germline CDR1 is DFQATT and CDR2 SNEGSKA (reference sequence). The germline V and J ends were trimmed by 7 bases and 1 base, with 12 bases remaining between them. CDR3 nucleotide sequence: TGCAGTGTCGCTAAGGGGGGCACAGATACGCAGTATTTT. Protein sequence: CSVAKGGTDTQYF.

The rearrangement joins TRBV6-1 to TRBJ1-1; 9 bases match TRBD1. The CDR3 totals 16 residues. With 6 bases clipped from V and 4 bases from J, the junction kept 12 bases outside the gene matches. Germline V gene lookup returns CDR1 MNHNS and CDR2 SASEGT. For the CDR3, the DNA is TGTGCCAGCAGGAAACTCCGGGACAGGGACGGCACTGAAGCTTTCTTT. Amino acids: CASRKLRDRDGTEAFF.

The DNA for the CDR3 is TGCAGCGTGTTAACTGGGGGTAGTGAAAAACTGTTTTTT. Its protein product is CSVLTGGSEKLFF. The chain employs TRBV29-1 and TRBJ1-4; D may be TRBD1 (5 bases). Germline loops: CDR1 SQVTM, CDR2 ANQGSEA. With 6 bases removed from V and 7 bases from J, the gap between germline ends came to 15 bases. This CDR3 is built from 13 residues.

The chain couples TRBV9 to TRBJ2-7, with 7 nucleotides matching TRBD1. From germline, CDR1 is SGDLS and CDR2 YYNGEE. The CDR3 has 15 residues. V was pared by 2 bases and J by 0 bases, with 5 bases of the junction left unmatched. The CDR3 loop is CASSVSDRLSYEQYF. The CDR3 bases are TGTGCCAGCAGCGTCTCGGACAGGCTCTCCTACGAGCAGTACTTC.

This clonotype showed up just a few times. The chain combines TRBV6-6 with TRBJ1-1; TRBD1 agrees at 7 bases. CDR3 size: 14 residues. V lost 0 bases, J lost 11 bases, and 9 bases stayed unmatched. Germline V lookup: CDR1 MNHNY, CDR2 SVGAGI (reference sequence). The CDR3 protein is CASSYSPGQILAFF. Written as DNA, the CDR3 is TGTGCCAGCAGTTACTCGCCGGGACAGATATTGGCTTTCTTT.

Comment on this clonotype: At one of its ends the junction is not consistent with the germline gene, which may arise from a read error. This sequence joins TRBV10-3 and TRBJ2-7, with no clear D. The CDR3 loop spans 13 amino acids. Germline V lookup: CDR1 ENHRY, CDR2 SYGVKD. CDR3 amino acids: CAISGPTSHEQYF. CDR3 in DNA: TGTGCCATCAGCGGGCCGACCTCCCACGAGCAGTACTTC.

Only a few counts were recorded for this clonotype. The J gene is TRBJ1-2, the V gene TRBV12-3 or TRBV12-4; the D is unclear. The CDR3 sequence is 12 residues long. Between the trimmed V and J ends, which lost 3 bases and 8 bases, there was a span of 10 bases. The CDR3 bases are TGTGCCAGCAGTTTGTGGTATGAAGGCTACACCTTC. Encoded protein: CASSLWYEGYTF.

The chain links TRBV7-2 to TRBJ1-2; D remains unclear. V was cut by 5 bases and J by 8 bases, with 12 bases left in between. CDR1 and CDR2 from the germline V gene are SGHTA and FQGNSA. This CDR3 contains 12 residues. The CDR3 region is CASSPTSLGYTF. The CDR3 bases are TGTGCCAGCAGCCCGACGAGTTTGGGCTACACCTTC.

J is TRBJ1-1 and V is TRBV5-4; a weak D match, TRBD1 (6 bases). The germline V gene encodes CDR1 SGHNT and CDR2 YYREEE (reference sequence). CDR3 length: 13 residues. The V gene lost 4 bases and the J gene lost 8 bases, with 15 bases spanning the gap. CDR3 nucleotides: TGTGCCAGCAGCAATAGACAGGCAGAAGAAGCTTTCTTT. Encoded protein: CASSNRQAEEAFF.

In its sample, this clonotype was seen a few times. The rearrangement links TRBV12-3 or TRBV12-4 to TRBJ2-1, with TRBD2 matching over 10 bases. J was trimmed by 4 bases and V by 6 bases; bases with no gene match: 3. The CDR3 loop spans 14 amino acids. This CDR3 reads CASSERGGYNEQFF. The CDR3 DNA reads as TGTGCCAGCAGCGAGCGGGGGGGATACAATGAGCAGTTCTTC.

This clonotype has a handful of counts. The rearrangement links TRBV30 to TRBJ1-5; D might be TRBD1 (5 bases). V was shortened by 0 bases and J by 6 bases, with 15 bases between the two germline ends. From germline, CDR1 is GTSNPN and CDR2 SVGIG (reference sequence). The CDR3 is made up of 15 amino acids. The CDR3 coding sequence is TGTGCCTGGAGTGTAGGGTGGCAGGGAAGTCAGCCCCAGCATTTT. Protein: CAWSVGWQGSQPQHF.

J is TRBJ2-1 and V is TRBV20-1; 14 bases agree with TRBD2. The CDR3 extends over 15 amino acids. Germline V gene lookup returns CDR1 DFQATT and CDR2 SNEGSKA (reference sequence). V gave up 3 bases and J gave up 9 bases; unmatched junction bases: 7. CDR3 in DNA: TGCAGTGCTAGGACCGGGACTAGCGGGAGTCTTGAGCAGTTCTTC. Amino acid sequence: CSARTGTSGSLEQFF.

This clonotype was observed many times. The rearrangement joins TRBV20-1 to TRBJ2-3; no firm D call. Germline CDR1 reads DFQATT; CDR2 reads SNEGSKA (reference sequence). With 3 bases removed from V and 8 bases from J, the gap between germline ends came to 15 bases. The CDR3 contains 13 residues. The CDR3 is CSARVTGLATQYF. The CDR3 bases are TGCAGTGCTAGGGTGACTGGGTTGGCTACGCAGTATTTT.